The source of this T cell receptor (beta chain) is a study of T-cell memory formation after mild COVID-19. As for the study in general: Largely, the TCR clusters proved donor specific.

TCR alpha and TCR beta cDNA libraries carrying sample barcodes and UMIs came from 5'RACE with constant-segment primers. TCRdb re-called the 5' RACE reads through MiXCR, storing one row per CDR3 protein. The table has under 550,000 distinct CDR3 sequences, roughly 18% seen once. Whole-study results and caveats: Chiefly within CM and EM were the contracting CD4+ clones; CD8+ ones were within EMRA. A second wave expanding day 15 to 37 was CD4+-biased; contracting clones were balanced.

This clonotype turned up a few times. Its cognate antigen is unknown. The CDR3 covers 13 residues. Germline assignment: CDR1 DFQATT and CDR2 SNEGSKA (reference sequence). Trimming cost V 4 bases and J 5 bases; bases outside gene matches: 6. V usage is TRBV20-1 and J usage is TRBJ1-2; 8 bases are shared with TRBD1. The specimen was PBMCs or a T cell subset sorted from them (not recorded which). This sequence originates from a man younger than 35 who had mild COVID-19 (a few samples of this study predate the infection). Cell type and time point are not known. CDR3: CSATDRVGYGYTF. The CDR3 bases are TGCAGTGCTACGGACAGGGTGGGTTATGGCTACACCTTC.